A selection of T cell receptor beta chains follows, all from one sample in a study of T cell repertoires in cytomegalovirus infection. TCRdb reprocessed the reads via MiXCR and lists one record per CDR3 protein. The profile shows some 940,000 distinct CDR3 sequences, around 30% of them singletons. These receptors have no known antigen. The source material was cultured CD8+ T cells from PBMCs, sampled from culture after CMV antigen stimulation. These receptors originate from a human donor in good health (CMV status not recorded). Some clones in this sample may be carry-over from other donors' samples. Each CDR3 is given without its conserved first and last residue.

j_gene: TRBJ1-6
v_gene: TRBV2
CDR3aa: ASQPNSYNSPLH

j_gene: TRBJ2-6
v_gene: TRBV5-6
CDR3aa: ASSFEQWANVLT

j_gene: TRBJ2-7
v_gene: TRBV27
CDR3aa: ASSIDGEQY

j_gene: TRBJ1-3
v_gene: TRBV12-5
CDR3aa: ASGFAPGDSRGDGTGNTIY

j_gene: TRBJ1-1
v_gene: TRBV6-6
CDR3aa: ASSYIDPDSSEAF

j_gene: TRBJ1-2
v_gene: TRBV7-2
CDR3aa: ASSSTGLNYGYT

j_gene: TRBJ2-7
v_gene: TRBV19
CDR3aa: ASSVSGTPSYEQY

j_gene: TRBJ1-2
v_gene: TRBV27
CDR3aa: ASSLDGYNYGYT

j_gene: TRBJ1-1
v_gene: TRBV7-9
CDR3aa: ASSPLIGGAF

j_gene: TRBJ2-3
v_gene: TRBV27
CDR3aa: ASSRLLERGLDTQY

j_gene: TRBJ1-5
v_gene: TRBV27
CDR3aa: ASSLSPLRLQH

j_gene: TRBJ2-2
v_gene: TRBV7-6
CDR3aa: ASSLLPGELF

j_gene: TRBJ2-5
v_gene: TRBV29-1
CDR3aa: SVEDGGSERGTQY

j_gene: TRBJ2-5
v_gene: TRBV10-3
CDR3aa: AISGGETQY

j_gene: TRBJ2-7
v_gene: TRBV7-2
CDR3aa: ASSLAAGERR

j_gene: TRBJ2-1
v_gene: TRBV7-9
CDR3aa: ASSPRQGAYNEQF

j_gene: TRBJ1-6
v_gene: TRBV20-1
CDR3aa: SASPLPRQGYNSPLH

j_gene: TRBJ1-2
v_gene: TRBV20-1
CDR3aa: SALKGNYGYT

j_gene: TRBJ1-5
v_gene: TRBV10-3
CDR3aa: AISEAGYSNQPQH

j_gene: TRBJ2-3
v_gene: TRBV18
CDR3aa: ASSPAANRRTSGTDTQY

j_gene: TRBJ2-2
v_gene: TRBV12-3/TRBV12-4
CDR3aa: ASSFWRLNTGELF

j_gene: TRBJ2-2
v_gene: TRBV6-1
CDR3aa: ASIVVKRELF

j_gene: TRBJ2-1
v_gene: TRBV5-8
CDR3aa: ASSLWTSGWHDGQF

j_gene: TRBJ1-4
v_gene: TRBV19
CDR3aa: ASSPSRDRNEKLF

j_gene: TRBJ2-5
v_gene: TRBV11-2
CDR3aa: ASSSRLAGIQETQY

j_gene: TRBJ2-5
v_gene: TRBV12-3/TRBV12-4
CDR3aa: ASSFGTKVQETQY

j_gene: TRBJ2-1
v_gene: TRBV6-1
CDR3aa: ASGVLSGSYNEQF

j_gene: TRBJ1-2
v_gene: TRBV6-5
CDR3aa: ASSYGESRTELIYGYT

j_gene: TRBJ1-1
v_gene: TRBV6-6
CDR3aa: ASSSRQGGPEAF

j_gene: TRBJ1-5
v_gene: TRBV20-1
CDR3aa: SVPGSQLPQH

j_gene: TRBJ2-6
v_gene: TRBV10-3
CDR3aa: AISEFNPRASGANVLT

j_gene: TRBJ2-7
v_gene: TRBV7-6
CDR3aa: ASTDRVSIGEQY

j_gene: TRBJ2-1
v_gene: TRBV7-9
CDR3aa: ASIPSGTEQF

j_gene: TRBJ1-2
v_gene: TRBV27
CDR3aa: ASSQHDYGYT

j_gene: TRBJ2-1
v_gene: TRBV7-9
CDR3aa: ASSSIGEQF

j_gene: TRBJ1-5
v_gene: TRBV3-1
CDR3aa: ASSQDRTGAYNQPQH

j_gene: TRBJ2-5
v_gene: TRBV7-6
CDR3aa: ASSLPQGAQETQY

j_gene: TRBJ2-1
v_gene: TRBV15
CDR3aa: ATSRARQGGIYNEQF

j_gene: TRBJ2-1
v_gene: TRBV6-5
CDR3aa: ASSYSSGRDSKNEQF

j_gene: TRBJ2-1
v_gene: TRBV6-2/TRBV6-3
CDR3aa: ASSYFSLPSEQF

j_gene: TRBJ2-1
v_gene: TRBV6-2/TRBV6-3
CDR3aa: ASRDWSSYNEQF

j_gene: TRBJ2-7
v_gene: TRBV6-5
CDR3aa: ASTTGYEQY